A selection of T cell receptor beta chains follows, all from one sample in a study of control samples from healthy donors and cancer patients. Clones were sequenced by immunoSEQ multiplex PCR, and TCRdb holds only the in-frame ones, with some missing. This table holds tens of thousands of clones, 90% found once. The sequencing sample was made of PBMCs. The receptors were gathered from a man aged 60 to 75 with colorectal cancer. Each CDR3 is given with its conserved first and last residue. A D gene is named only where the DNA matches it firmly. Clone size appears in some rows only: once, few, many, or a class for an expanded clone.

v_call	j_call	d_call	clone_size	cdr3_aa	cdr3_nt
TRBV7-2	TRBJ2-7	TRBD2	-	CASSLALGGGPYEQYF	TGTGCCAGCAGCTTAGCGCTAGGCGGGGGGCCCTACGAGCAGTACTTC
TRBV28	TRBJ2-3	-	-	CASSPVGLSGVDTQYF	TGTGCCAGCAGCCCTGTCGGACTATCAGGGGTTGATACGCAGTATTTT
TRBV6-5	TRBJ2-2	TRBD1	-	CASSLTGPNTGELFF	TGTGCCAGCAGCCTGACAGGGCCGAACACCGGGGAGCTGTTTTTT
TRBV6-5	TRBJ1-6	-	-	CASSYRRTGNSPLHF	TGTGCCAGCAGTTACCGACGAACAGGGAATTCACCCCTCCACTTT
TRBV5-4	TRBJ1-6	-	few	CASSSYGPGPLHF	TGTGCCAGCAGCTCTTACGGGCCGGGGCCCCTCCACTTT
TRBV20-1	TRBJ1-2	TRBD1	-	CSASDRGVDGYTF	TGCAGTGCTAGTGACAGGGGAGTGGATGGCTACACCTTC
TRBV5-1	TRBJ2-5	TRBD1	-	CASSPWTGARETQYF	TGCGCCAGCAGCCCCTGGACAGGGGCTAGGGAGACCCAGTACTTC
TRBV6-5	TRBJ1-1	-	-	CASTRSPTSNTEAFF	TGTGCCAGCACGAGAAGCCCGACTTCGAACACTGAAGCTTTCTTT
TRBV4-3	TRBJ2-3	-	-	CASSQDWQAGTDTQYF	TGCGCCAGCAGCCAAGATTGGCAGGCGGGCACAGATACGCAGTATTTT
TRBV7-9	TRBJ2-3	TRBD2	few	CASSVGAGADTQYF	TGTGCCAGCAGCGTCGGAGCGGGGGCGGATACGCAGTATTTT
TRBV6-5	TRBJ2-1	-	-	CASSGGAGEQFF	TGTGCCAGCAGCGGGGGCGCGGGTGAGCAGTTCTTC
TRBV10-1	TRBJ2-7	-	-	CASSENRAPYEQYF	TGCGCCAGCAGTGAAAACAGGGCCCCCTACGAGCAGTACTTC
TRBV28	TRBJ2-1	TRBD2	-	CASHTGTSGASNEQFF	TGTGCCAGCCACACAGGGACTAGCGGGGCATCCAATGAGCAGTTCTTC
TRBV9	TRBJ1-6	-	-	CASSFGGSNSPLHF	TGTGCCAGCAGCTTCGGGGGTAGTAATTCACCCCTCCACTTT
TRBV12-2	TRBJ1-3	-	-	CASRLGSYGAEEGGNTIYF	TGTGCAAGTCGCTTAGGGAGTTATGGGGCGGAAGAAGGGGGAAACACCATATATTTT
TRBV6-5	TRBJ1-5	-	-	CASGVGNQPQHF	TGTGCCAGCGGCGTGGGCAATCAGCCCCAGCATTTT
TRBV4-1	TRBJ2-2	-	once	CASSPGPLAANTGELFF	TGCGCCAGCAGCCCCGGGCCCCTCGCCGCTAACACCGGGGAGCTGTTTTTT
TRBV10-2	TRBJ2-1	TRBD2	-	CASSGTSGGGWDNEQFF	TGCGCCAGCAGTGGGACTAGCGGGGGGGGTTGGGACAATGAGCAGTTCTTC
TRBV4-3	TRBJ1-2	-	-	CASSQDNWEEGGYTF	TGCGCCAGCAGCCAAGATAATTGGGAGGAGGGTGGCTACACCTTC
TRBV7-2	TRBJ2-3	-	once	CASSLAGGSGDTQYF	TGTGCCAGCAGCTTAGCAGGGGGGTCTGGAGATACGCAGTATTTT
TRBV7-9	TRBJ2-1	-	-	CASSLALGSSEQFF	TGTGCCAGCAGCTTAGCGCTCGGTTCCTCTGAGCAGTTCTTC
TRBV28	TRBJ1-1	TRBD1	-	CASSPRQGGGVAFF	TGTGCCAGCAGTCCCAGACAGGGAGGCGGGGTAGCTTTCTTT
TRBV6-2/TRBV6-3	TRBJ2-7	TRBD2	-	CASSYSGSGLYEQYF	TGTGCCAGCAGTTACTCGGGTAGCGGGCTTTACGAGCAGTACTTC
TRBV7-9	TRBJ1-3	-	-	CASRGITGNTIYF	TGTGCCAGCAGGGGGATTACTGGAAACACCATATATTTT
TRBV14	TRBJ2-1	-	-	CASSQMISGGAIEQFF	TGTGCCAGCAGCCAAATGATAAGTGGGGGGGCAATCGAGCAGTTCTTC
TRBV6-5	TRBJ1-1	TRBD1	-	CASSFDRGRRTEAFF	TGTGCCAGCAGTTTCGACAGGGGTCGACGCACTGAAGCTTTCTTT
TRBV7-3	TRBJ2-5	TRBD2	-	CASSPLGLAGGQETQYF	TGTGCCAGCAGCCCCCTTGGACTAGCGGGGGGCCAAGAGACCCAGTACTTC
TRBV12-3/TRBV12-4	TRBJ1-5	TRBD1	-	CASSDQGAGPQHF	TGTGCCAGCAGTGATCAGGGGGCCGGGCCCCAGCATTTT
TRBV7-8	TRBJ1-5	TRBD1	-	CASSFDPGQDSNQPQHF	TGTGCCAGCAGCTTCGATCCCGGACAGGATAGCAATCAGCCCCAGCATTTT
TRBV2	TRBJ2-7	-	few	CASIGRAGEQYF	TGTGCCAGCATCGGCAGGGCGGGTGAGCAGTACTTC
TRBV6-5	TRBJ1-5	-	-	CASKPRGYSNQPQHF	TGTGCCAGCAAGCCCAGGGGATATAGCAATCAGCCCCAGCATTTT
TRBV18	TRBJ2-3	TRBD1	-	CASSQDRDWTDTQYF	TGTGCCAGCTCACAAGACAGGGATTGGACAGATACGCAGTATTTT
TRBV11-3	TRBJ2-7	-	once	CASSHRVTYEQYF	TGTGCCAGCAGCCACAGGGTTACCTACGAGCAGTACTTC
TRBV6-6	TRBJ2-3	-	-	CASSFTEPSTDTQYF	TGTGCCAGCAGTTTTACAGAACCTAGCACAGATACGCAGTATTTT
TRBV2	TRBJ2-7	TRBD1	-	CASTPTRTGGPYEQYF	TGTGCCAGCACTCCGACCCGGACAGGGGGCCCCTACGAGCAGTACTTC
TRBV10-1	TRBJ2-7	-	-	CAPGDRNGNYEQYF	TGCGCCCCCGGTGACAGGAACGGAAACTACGAGCAGTACTTC
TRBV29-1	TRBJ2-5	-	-	CSALTPRAAQETQYF	TGCAGCGCCCTAACGCCCAGGGCGGCACAAGAGACCCAGTACTTC
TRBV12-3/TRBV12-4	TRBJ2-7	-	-	CASSPQGYEQYF	TGTGCCAGCAGTCCACAGGGCTACGAGCAGTACTTC
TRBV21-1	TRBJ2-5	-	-	CASSKLAGDVETQYF	TGTGCCAGCAGCAAACTAGCGGGGGATGTGGAGACCCAGTACTTC
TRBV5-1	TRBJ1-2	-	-	CASSLVPGNGYTF	TGCGCCAGCAGCTTGGTACCAGGGAATGGCTACACCTTC
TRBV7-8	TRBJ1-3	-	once	CASSLRDAGNTIYF	TGTGCCAGCAGCTTACGAGACGCTGGAAACACCATATATTTT
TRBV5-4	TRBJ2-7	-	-	CASSLVGYEQYF	TGTGCCAGCAGCTTGGTTGGATACGAGCAGTACTTC
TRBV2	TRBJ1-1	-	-	CASSGIGGNTEAFF	TGTGCCAGCAGTGGGATAGGAGGAAACACTGAAGCTTTCTTT
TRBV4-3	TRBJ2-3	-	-	CASSQEIGDTQYF	TGCGCCAGCAGCCAAGAAATAGGGGATACGCAGTATTTT
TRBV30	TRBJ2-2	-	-	CAWRPGTFNGELFF	TGTGCCTGGAGACCCGGGACATTTAACGGGGAGCTGTTTTTT
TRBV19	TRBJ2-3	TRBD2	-	CASSMIGVASGDTQYF	TGTGCCAGTAGTATGATCGGTGTGGCTAGCGGGGATACGCAGTATTTT
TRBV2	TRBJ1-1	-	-	CASSLNTEAFF	TGTGCCAGCAGTTTAAACACTGAAGCTTTCTTT
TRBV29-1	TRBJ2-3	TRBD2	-	CSVEVTGLNTDTQYF	TGCAGCGTTGAGGTGACGGGACTAAACACAGATACGCAGTATTTT
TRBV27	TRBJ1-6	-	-	CASSLAGSPLHF	TGTGCCAGCAGCCTGGCGGGTTCACCCCTCCACTTT
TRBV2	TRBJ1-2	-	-	CASSEQGYGYTF	TGTGCCAGCAGTGAACAGGGGTATGGCTACACCTTC
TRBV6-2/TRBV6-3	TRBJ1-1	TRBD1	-	CASSSRGQGFEAFF	TGTGCCAGCAGTTCCCGAGGACAGGGGTTCGAAGCTTTCTTT
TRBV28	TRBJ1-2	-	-	CASGRGGSPYGYTF	TGTGCCAGCGGCCGGGGGGGCAGCCCCTATGGCTACACCTTC
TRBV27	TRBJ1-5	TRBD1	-	CASSLTTTGGGQPQHF	TGTGCCAGCAGTCTAACAACGACAGGGGGCGGTCAGCCCCAGCATTTT
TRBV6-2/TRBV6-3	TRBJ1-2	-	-	CASSFGTNYGYTF	TGTGCCAGCAGTTTTGGGACTAACTATGGCTACACCTTC
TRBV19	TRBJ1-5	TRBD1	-	CASRGTGGSQPQHF	TGTGCCAGTAGAGGGACAGGGGGGTCTCAGCCCCAGCATTTT